Below, one T cell receptor (beta chain) is given with its context. It lacks a known antigen. Nothing much larger sits one base from this clone, and base qualities are not available. The source of the sample is a study of OX40 agonist ivuxolimab in advanced cancers. For context, the study as a whole: Ivuxolimab was an agonistic, fully human IgG2 monoclonal antibody directed against OX40 (CD134), a costimulatory receptor. The purpose of peripheral TCRbeta sequencing was to test whether ivuxolimab changed TCR sequence diversity and led to clonal T-cell expansion. The paper reports the monotherapy dose-escalation portion (N = 52 patients) of the phase I ivuxolimab trial. Prior anti-PD-1, anti-PD-L1 or anti-CTLA-4 therapy was permitted, and less than 45% of dose-escalation patients had received checkpoint inhibitors. Of the roughly 51 patients in dose escalation, about 20 had hepatocellular carcinoma, some 15 had melanoma, 9 had renal cell carcinoma and 9 had head and neck cancer. Partial responses were achieved by three dose-escalation patients, of whom one had hepatocellular carcinoma and two had cutaneous melanoma. Intravenous ivuxolimab was administered to patients every 2 weeks at six dose levels: 0.01, 0.1, 0.3, 1.5, 3 and 10 mg/kg. The dose-escalation cohort was almost 85% male with a mean age of around 62 years, ranging from roughly 20 to 80. The paper as a whole reports these results and caveats: Low levels of normalized T-cell clonal expansion were also seen in some patients who did not respond. After ivuxolimab, CD8+ T cells had more expanded clones than CD4+ T cells on average. Which antigens the clonally expanded peripheral T cells were specific for was not determined. At doses of 0.1 to 3.0 mg/kg, clonal expansion of both CD4+ and CD8+ blood T cells was observed from baseline to week 6. In the 0.1-3.0 mg/kg groups, partial responders were among the patients with the lowest normalized peripheral clonal expansion, particularly in CD8+ T cells.

Sequences SSHAT (CDR1) and FNYEAQ (CDR2) are obtained from the germline V gene (reference sequence). Its CDR3 holds 12 amino acids, cysteine through phenylalanine. Left in the record is the CDR3 DNA by itself, 36 bases read in frame from the first base. The germline ends are 3 bases apart after V is trimmed by 3 bases and J by 3 bases. Genomic DNA was isolated from the sorted cells so that the TCRbeta CDR3 region could be sequenced. TCRbeta CDR3 regions were sequenced using the immunoSEQ Assay. Here the immuneACCESS table is served through TCRdb, limited to in-frame sequences with V and J called. Missing clones are a known gap in these copies; in checked studies unresolved V genes cover under half, and the rest lacks a known reason. Recorded for this sample are tens of thousands of clones; about 70% of them occurred a single time. About a fifth of the sample is held by the ten biggest clonotypes.

Patients with autoimmune disease history or receiving systemic immunosuppression were excluded from the trial. Peripheral blood for TCR sequencing was collected from all dose cohorts at baseline, on cycle 4 day 1, and on cycle 7 day 1. Samples came from an open-label, multicenter, first-in-human phase I dose-escalation trial of ivuxolimab. Adults with locally advanced or metastatic melanoma, renal cell, hepatocellular, or head and neck squamous cell carcinoma were enrolled in the trial. Before TCR sequencing, CD4+ and CD8+ T cells were separately sorted from peripheral blood. The rearranged segments are TRBV7-7 and TRBJ2-4; the D segment cannot be called with confidence. The origin of this receptor is an adult with an advanced solid tumor such as melanoma, head and neck, liver or kidney cancer. Sequencing used CD4+ or CD8+ T cells sorted from blood, obtained in a trial of the OX40 agonist ivuxolimab. The CDR3 protein is CASSFYKNIQYF. The bases read TGTGCCAGCAGCTTCTACAAAAACATTCAGTACTTC.